This TCR beta chain was retrieved from a study of T cell repertoires in cytomegalovirus infection. Looking at the study overall: Recently identified HLA-C-restricted CMV epitopes were among the peptides used.

Trimming removed 4 bases at V and 4 bases at J, with 21 bases between. The CDR3 consists of 17 residues. Germline V gene data show CDR1 as SGHTS and CDR2 as YDEGEE. Via MiXCR, TCRdb re-called the reads, giving one row per CDR3 protein. The sample carries hundreds of thousands of distinct CDR3 sequences, around a third recorded once. Regarding this clonotype: The antigen is unknown.

Sequencing was performed on cultured CD8+ T cells from PBMCs, taken from culture after CMV antigen stimulation. This sequence joins TRBV5-8 and TRBJ2-1; D possibly corresponds to TRBD2 (6 bases). The receptor was derived from a human donor in good health (CMV status not recorded). Some clones in this sample may be carry-over from other donors' samples. The CDR3 sequence: CASSPRERSKYYNEQFF. Here the CDR3 DNA reads TGTGCCAGCAGCCCTCGGGAGCGGAGCAAATATTACAATGAGCAGTTCTTC.